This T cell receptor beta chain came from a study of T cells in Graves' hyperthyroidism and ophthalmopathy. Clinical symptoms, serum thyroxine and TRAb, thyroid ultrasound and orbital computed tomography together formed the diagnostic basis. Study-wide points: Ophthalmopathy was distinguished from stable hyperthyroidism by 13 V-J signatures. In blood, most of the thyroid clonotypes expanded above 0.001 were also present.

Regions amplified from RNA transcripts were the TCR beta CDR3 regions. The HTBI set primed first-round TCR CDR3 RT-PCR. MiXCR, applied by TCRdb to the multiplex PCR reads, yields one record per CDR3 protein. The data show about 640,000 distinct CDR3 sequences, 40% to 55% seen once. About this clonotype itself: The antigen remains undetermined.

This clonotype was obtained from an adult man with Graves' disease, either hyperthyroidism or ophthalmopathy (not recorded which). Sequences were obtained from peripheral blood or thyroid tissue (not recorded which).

DNA of the CDR3: TGTGCCAGCAGCTTATACTTGGTCGGGGAGCTGTTTTTT. Translating gives CASSLYLVGELFF. This sequence joins TRBV7-9 and TRBJ2-2; no reliable D call. V gave up 2 bases and J gave up 7 bases, with 8 bases separating them. Germline lookup yields CDR1 SEHNR and CDR2 FQNEAQ (reference sequence). This CDR3 region has 13 residues.